This is a list of T cell receptor beta chains from one sample in a study of blood T cell repertoires in COVID-19. Measured with immunoSEQ multiplex PCR; TCRdb has only the in-frame clones, and not every one. Here the sample spans about 150,000 clones, more than 75% being singletons. The sample taken for sequencing was peripheral blood. The origin of the receptors is a woman aged 80 or older with COVID-19, enrolled during active disease. Both conserved end residues are part of each CDR3. Fields, in order: V gene, J gene, clone size, D gene, CDR3 protein, CDR3 DNA. A D gene is named only where the DNA matches it firmly. Clone size is shown for a subset of rows, as once, few, many or a class of expanded clone.

>TRBV7-9|TRBJ2-7|once|NA
CASSSPTTATYEQYF
TGTGCCAGCAGTTCGCCTACGACAGCTACCTACGAGCAGTACTTC
>TRBV20-1|TRBJ2-1|NA|NA
CSVASLSEQFF
TGCAGTGTAGCTAGCTTGAGTGAGCAGTTCTTC
>TRBV24-1|TRBJ2-2|NA|TRBD2
CATSRPGLGNTGELFF
TGTGCCACCAGCCGGCCGGGACTAGGGAACACCGGGGAGCTGTTTTTT
>TRBV7-2|TRBJ1-2|NA|NA
CASSGRSGNYGYTF
TGTGCCAGCAGCGGACGTTCGGGGAACTATGGCTACACCTTC
>TRBV18|TRBJ2-2|NA|TRBD1
CASSQPGQGETGELFF
TGTGCCAGCTCACAACCGGGACAGGGGGAGACCGGGGAGCTGTTTTTT
>TRBV19|TRBJ2-1|NA|TRBD1
CASKRDRGRDEQFF
TGTGCCAGTAAACGGGACAGGGGTCGAGATGAGCAGTTCTTC
>TRBV28|TRBJ1-4|NA|NA
CASSSSSATNEKLFF
TGTGCCAGCAGTTCATCAAGCGCAACTAATGAAAAACTGTTTTTT
>TRBV9|TRBJ1-3|NA|NA
CASSVSLGGSSGNTIYF
TGTGCCAGCAGCGTATCATTGGGGGGAAGCTCTGGAAACACCATATATTTT
>TRBV2|TRBJ2-2|once|TRBD2
CASRLATNTGELFF
TGTGCCAGCCGACTAGCTACTAACACCGGGGAGCTGTTTTTT
>TRBV10-3|TRBJ1-6|once|NA
CATQEQENSPLHF
TGTGCCACCCAGGAACAGGAGAATTCACCCCTCCACTTT
>TRBV28|TRBJ1-3|NA|NA
CASSRSLSGTIYF
TGTGCCAGCAGTCGGTCCCTATCAGGCACCATATATTTT
>TRBV3-1/TRBV3-2|TRBJ1-4|NA|NA
CASSQETSRKLFF
TGTGCCAGCAGCCAAGAAACAAGTCGAAAACTGTTTTTT
>TRBV9|TRBJ1-6|NA|TRBD1
CASSENRDRGPSSYNSPLHF
TGTGCCAGCAGCGAGAACCGGGACAGGGGGCCGAGCTCCTATAATTCACCCCTCCACTTT
>TRBV5-5|TRBJ2-4|NA|NA
CASSLGLAKNIQYF
TGTGCCAGCAGCTTGGGGCTAGCCAAAAACATTCAGTACTTC
>TRBV4-3|TRBJ2-1|once|TRBD2
CASSQETSGSLNEQFF
TGCGCCAGCAGCCAAGAAACTAGCGGGAGTCTTAATGAGCAGTTCTTC
>TRBV7-2|TRBJ2-7|NA|TRBD1
CASSWGGQGSEQYF
TGTGCCAGCAGCTGGGGGGGACAGGGGTCCGAGCAGTACTTC
>TRBV7-9|TRBJ1-4|NA|TRBD1
CASSLSGTVNEKLFF
TGTGCCAGCAGCTTATCCGGGACAGTAAATGAAAAACTGTTTTTT
>TRBV19|TRBJ1-5|NA|NA
CASSINGGYSNQPQHF
TGTGCCAGTAGTATTAATGGGGGCTATAGCAATCAGCCCCAGCATTTT
>TRBV15|TRBJ1-5|NA|TRBD1
CATSREQGAPQPQHF
TGTGCCACCAGCAGAGAGCAGGGGGCCCCTCAGCCCCAGCATTTT
>TRBV28|TRBJ1-1|NA|NA
CASQSAEAFF
TGTGCCAGCCAATCAGCGGAAGCTTTCTTT
>TRBV7-6|TRBJ2-7|few|TRBD1
CASSRDRGSYEQYF
TGTGCCAGCAGCCGGGACAGGGGCTCCTACGAGCAGTACTTC
>TRBV5-1|TRBJ1-2|NA|NA
CASSLDKYGYTF
TGCGCCAGCAGCTTGGACAAATATGGCTACACCTTC
>TRBV11-2|TRBJ1-1|NA|TRBD1
CASSLGQGARGTEAFF
TGTGCCAGCAGCTTGGGACAGGGGGCTCGGGGGACTGAAGCTTTCTTT
>TRBV6-5|TRBJ2-5|NA|TRBD1
CASRQDRGPQETQYF
TGTGCCAGCAGACAAGACAGGGGCCCCCAAGAGACCCAGTACTTC
>TRBV9|TRBJ2-2|NA|NA
CASSVSGTGELFF
TGTGCCAGCAGCGTATCAGGGACCGGGGAGCTGTTTTTT
>TRBV2|TRBJ1-3|NA|TRBD1
CASSKGQSSGNTIYF
TGTGCCAGCAGTAAGGGACAGAGCTCTGGAAACACCATATATTTT
>TRBV18|TRBJ2-3|few|TRBD2
CASSSLPGLAGGGGTDTQYF
TGTGCCAGCTCATCCCTACCGGGACTAGCGGGAGGTGGCGGCACAGATACGCAGTATTTT
>TRBV27|TRBJ2-7|NA|NA
CASSISEQGGGDEQYF
TGTGCCAGCAGTATCTCAGAACAGGGGGGAGGGGACGAGCAGTACTTC
>TRBV2|TRBJ1-1|NA|NA
CASSEARNTEAFF
TGTGCCAGCAGTGAAGCGCGGAACACTGAAGCTTTCTTT
>TRBV7-3|TRBJ2-1|NA|NA
CASSSNAGYEQFF
TGTGCCAGCAGCTCGAACGCAGGGTATGAGCAGTTCTTC
>TRBV5-1|TRBJ1-2|NA|NA
CASNEGTFNYGYTF
TGCGCCAGCAACGAAGGGACATTTAACTATGGCTACACCTTC
>TRBV28|TRBJ1-2|NA|NA
CASREQGGNYGYTF
TGTGCCAGCAGGGAACAGGGTGGAAACTATGGCTACACCTTC